This is a list of T cell receptor beta chains from one sample in a study of technical replicates of blood from four donors. Profiling relied on immunoSEQ multiplex PCR, and the TCRdb table lists in-frame clones only, not all of them. The repertoire holds about 44,000 clones, with approximately 96% as singletons. The specimen was T cells isolated from PBMCs. These receptors came from a human donor in good health. Both conserved end residues are part of each CDR3. The order of the fields is J gene, D gene, V gene, clone size, CDR3 protein, CDR3 DNA. D genes are given only for firm matches. For some rows the clone size is stated as once, few or many, or as a class when expanded; others skip it.

J gene: TRBJ1-4
D gene: -
V gene: TRBV25-1
clone size: -
CDR3 protein: CASSPSTNEKLFF
CDR3 DNA: TGTGCCAGCAGCCCATCAACTAATGAAAAACTGTTTTTT

J gene: TRBJ1-4
D gene: -
V gene: TRBV6-5
clone size: -
CDR3 protein: CASSFRDIDEKLFF
CDR3 DNA: TGTGCCAGCAGTTTCCGGGACATTGATGAAAAACTGTTTTTT

J gene: TRBJ2-2
D gene: TRBD2
V gene: TRBV6-5
clone size: -
CDR3 protein: CASSYSASGRSGELFF
CDR3 DNA: TGTGCCAGCAGTTACTCGGCTAGCGGGAGGAGCGGGGAGCTGTTTTTT

J gene: TRBJ2-7
D gene: TRBD1
V gene: TRBV5-6
clone size: once
CDR3 protein: CASSPGQGPLDEQYF
CDR3 DNA: TGTGCCAGCAGCCCAGGACAGGGCCCTCTGGATGAGCAGTACTTC

J gene: TRBJ2-7
D gene: -
V gene: TRBV2
clone size: -
CDR3 protein: CASNPNPYGGGSEQYF
CDR3 DNA: TGTGCCAGCAACCCAAATCCGTACGGGGGAGGATCCGAGCAGTACTTC

J gene: TRBJ1-4
D gene: -
V gene: TRBV18
clone size: -
CDR3 protein: CASSPKRGMVEKLFF
CDR3 DNA: TGTGCCAGCTCACCAAAGCGGGGAATGGTTGAAAAACTGTTTTTT

J gene: TRBJ2-7
D gene: -
V gene: TRBV27
clone size: -
CDR3 protein: CASSMFASSYEQYF
CDR3 DNA: TGTGCCAGCAGTATGTTTGCTAGCTCCTACGAGCAGTACTTC

J gene: TRBJ2-7
D gene: TRBD2
V gene: TRBV4-3
clone size: -
CDR3 protein: CASSQTSGRAEEQYF
CDR3 DNA: TGCGCCAGCAGCCAGACTAGCGGGAGGGCGGAAGAGCAGTACTTC

J gene: TRBJ1-5
D gene: -
V gene: TRBV7-9
clone size: -
CDR3 protein: CASSFSDNQPQHF
CDR3 DNA: TGTGCCAGCAGCTTCAGTGACAATCAGCCCCAGCATTTT

J gene: TRBJ1-2
D gene: -
V gene: TRBV27
clone size: -
CDR3 protein: CASSPNNYGYTF
CDR3 DNA: TGTGCCAGCAGTCCAAATAACTATGGCTACACCTTC

J gene: TRBJ2-1
D gene: -
V gene: TRBV25-1
clone size: -
CDR3 protein: CASLRDIGDQEQFF
CDR3 DNA: TGTGCCAGCCTCCGGGACATTGGGGACCAAGAGCAGTTCTTC

J gene: TRBJ1-1
D gene: -
V gene: TRBV19
clone size: -
CDR3 protein: CASRPLSGTEAFF
CDR3 DNA: TGTGCCAGTAGACCGTTATCCGGCACTGAAGCTTTCTTT

J gene: TRBJ1-1
D gene: -
V gene: TRBV6-5
clone size: -
CDR3 protein: CASSWASEAFF
CDR3 DNA: TGTGCCAGCAGTTGGGCATCTGAAGCTTTCTTT

J gene: TRBJ2-1
D gene: -
V gene: TRBV5-4
clone size: once
CDR3 protein: CASSLRDFYNEQFF
CDR3 DNA: TGTGCCAGCAGCTTAAGGGACTTCTACAATGAGCAGTTCTTC

J gene: TRBJ2-1
D gene: TRBD2
V gene: TRBV7-3
clone size: -
CDR3 protein: CASSWGLQDEQFF
CDR3 DNA: TGTGCCAGCAGCTGGGGACTACAGGATGAGCAGTTCTTC

J gene: TRBJ1-2
D gene: -
V gene: TRBV10-3
clone size: -
CDR3 protein: CAISVGPGDNYGYTF
CDR3 DNA: TGTGCCATCAGTGTGGGGCCAGGGGATAACTATGGCTACACCTTC

J gene: TRBJ1-2
D gene: -
V gene: TRBV10-3
clone size: -
CDR3 protein: CAISESIDSRYGYTF
CDR3 DNA: TGTGCCATCAGTGAGTCGATAGACAGCCGCTATGGCTACACCTTC

J gene: TRBJ1-1
D gene: -
V gene: TRBV6-5
clone size: -
CDR3 protein: CASRTVNTEAFF
CDR3 DNA: TGTGCCAGCCGGACAGTGAACACTGAAGCTTTCTTT